These 32 T cell receptor beta chains came from one sample sequenced in a study of control samples from healthy donors and cancer patients (dated by TCRdb to 2018 to 2021). Libraries were made using the immunoSEQ multiplex PCR assay. TCRdb limited this immuneACCESS table to in-frame rearrangements with V and J called. A share of clones is missing; checked studies link under half to unresolved V genes, and the rest is unexplained. The sample data list under 90,000 clones, and approximately 92% of these were observed just once. The ten top clones hold nearly 6% of the sample. Sequenced: blood. These receptors all come from a woman in her sixties in good health.

The gene calls are TRBV30 and TRBJ1-1, with D possibly matching TRBD1 (5 bases). In germline, CDR1 is GTSNPN, CDR2 SVGIG (reference sequence). The V end was cut by 5 bases, the J end by 5 bases, with 15 bases between. The CDR3 loop spans 13 amino acids. DNA for the CDR3: TGTGCCTGGGGGCGGGACCGCGGGACTGAAGCTTTCTTT. Encoded protein: CAWGRDRGTEAFF. Filled out from reference TRBV30 and TRBJ1-1, the complete variable domain reads SQTIHQWPATLVQPVGSPLSLECTVEGTSNPNLYWYRQAAGRGLQLLFYSVGIGQISSEVPQNLSASRPQDRQFILSSKKLLLSDSGFYLCAWGRDRGTEAFFGQGTRLTVV.

The chain employs TRBV6-5 and TRBJ1-5, with a possible D match to TRBD1 (5 bases). Trimming took 10 bases from V and 6 from J, leaving 16 bases between them. The CDR3 covers 13 residues. CDR1 and CDR2 (germline): MNHEY, SVGAGI. Here the CDR3 DNA reads TGTGCCACCCGGGGGGATGACTTTCAGCCCCAGCATTTT. It codes for CATRGDDFQPQHF.

This rearrangement joins TRBV19 to TRBJ2-1; no definite D call. Trimming took 3 bases from V and 0 from J, leaving 9 bases between them. The CDR3 totals 15 residues. Looked up from germline, CDR1 is LNHDA and CDR2 is SQIVND (reference sequence). The CDR3 DNA reads as TGTGCCAGTAGTATGGGGTACAACTCCTACAATGAGCAGTTCTTC. This translates into CASSMGYNSYNEQFF.

A single count supports this clone. The V call is TRBV19, the J call TRBJ1-1; 7 bases are a match to TRBD1. This CDR3 comprises 14 residues. J was trimmed by 10 bases and V by 7 bases; bases with no gene match: 15. Looked up from germline, CDR1 is LNHDA and CDR2 is SQIVND (reference sequence). CDR3 DNA: TGTGCCAGTAAGGAGGACACAGGGGCCCTTGGAGCTTTCTTT. Translation: CASKEDTGALGAFF.

This clone showed up just once. The V gene is TRBV9, the J gene TRBJ1-4; the match to TRBD1 covers 7 bases. Germline V lookup: CDR1 SGDLS, CDR2 YYNGEE. The CDR3 covers 16 residues. V lost 3 bases and J lost 8; bases outside the gene matches: 13. DNA for the CDR3: TGTGCCAGCAGCGCCGGAGTAGGGGGCCAGGAGGAAAAACTGTTTTTT. It translates to CASSAGVGGQEEKLFF.

This clone was recorded once. The genes are TRBV5-1 and TRBJ2-7; possible D gene TRBD1, 5 bases. The CDR3 contains 15 residues. Germline CDR1 and CDR2: SGHRS and YFSETQ. V was trimmed by 1 base and J by 2 bases, leaving 13 bases between them. In DNA form, the CDR3 reads TGCGCCAGCAGCTTGTTGGAAAAGGGGACCTACGAGCAGTACTTC. Translation: CASSLLEKGTYEQYF.

The chain recombines TRBV28 with TRBJ1-1, with 7 bases aligning to TRBD1. V shed 5 bases and J 5 bases; nucleotides not matched to a gene: 11. The CDR3 is made up of 15 amino acids. CDR1 is MDHEN, CDR2 SYDVKM, per germline. This CDR3 reads CASSVPGQSETEAFF. The DNA for the CDR3 is TGTGCCAGCAGTGTCCCGGGACAGTCCGAAACTGAAGCTTTCTTT.

The chain links TRBV19 to TRBJ1-4; D may be TRBD1 (6 bases). CDR1 LNHDA and CDR2 SQIVND come from the germline V gene (reference sequence). The CDR3 sequence is 15 residues long. Trimming shortened V by 6 bases and J by 0 bases, and 11 bases separated the two germline ends. The CDR3 sequence is CASRTGTTTNEKLFF. Written as DNA, the CDR3 is TGTGCCAGTAGAACCGGGACAACAACTAATGAAAAACTGTTTTTT.

J is TRBJ1-1 and V is TRBV20-1; unclear D gene. The CDR3 consists of 10 residues. Germline V CDR1 and CDR2: DFQATT, SNEGSKA (reference sequence). The CDR3 DNA reads TGCAGCCCTTTCAATAGGTTTGCTTTCTTT. The encoded protein is CSPFNRFAFF.

The chain has TRBV7-2 and TRBJ1-6, with a tentative D call TRBD1 (6 bases). Per the germline V gene, CDR1 is SGHTA and CDR2 is FQGNSA. V lost 1 base to trimming and J lost 6 bases, with 10 bases between them. CDR3 size: 15 residues. As DNA, the CDR3 is TGTGCCAGCAGCTTAGAAGGGACACTTAATTCACCCCTCCACTTT. This codes for CASSLEGTLNSPLHF.

CDR3 nucleotides: TGTGCCAGCAGCTTGGGACCGACTAGCGGGAAGAGTTTGTTCTTC. Its protein is CASSLGPTSGKSLFF. This sequence joins TRBV7-6 and TRBJ2-1; 11 bases map to TRBD2. The CDR3 sequence is 15 residues long. CDR1 and CDR2 from the germline V gene are SGHVS and FNYEAQ. The V and J ends lost 3 bases and 15 bases, in that order; junction bases with no gene match: 13. The whole variable domain, remainder taken from reference TRBV7-6 and TRBJ2-1, is GAGVSQSPRYKVTKRGQDVALRCDPISGHVSLYWYRQALGQGPEFLTYFNYEAQQDKSGLPNDRFSAERPEGSISTLTIQRTEQRDSAMYRCASSLGPTSGKSLFFGPGTRLTVL.

The rearrangement joins TRBV10-3 to TRBJ1-1; D gene ambiguous. Germline CDR1 and CDR2: ENHRY and SYGVKD. The CDR3 runs 12 residues. V gave up 6 bases and J gave up 3 bases, with 8 bases separating them. The CDR3 nucleotides read TGTGCCATCAGGAATACGGACACTGAAGCTTTCTTT. Protein: CAIRNTDTEAFF.

This chain connects TRBV6-5 to TRBJ1-2, with D perhaps TRBD1 (5 bases). The CDR3 is 13 residues long. Germline V CDR1 and CDR2: MNHEY, SVGAGI. V gave up 10 bases and J gave up 4 bases, with 16 bases separating them. CDR3 nucleotides: TGTGCCACCACCCCCCGGGGGAGCTATGGCTACACCTTC. It is translated as CATTPRGSYGYTF.

The V gene is TRBV7-3, the J gene TRBJ2-2, with D tentatively TRBD2 (5 bases). Germline V lookup: CDR1 SGHTA, CDR2 FQGTGA. Trimming cost V 6 bases and J 4 bases, with 6 bases left between them. This CDR3 comprises 12 residues. The DNA for the CDR3 is TGTGCCAGCAGAGGACTCACCGGGGAGCTGTTTTTT. This gives the protein CASRGLTGELFF.

The rearrangement links TRBV28 to TRBJ1-6; possible D gene TRBD1, 6 bases. Trimming shortened V by 6 bases and J by 9 bases, and 12 bases separated the two germline ends. Germline-derived CDR1 and CDR2 are MDHEN and SYDVKM. The length of the CDR3 is 13 residues. The CDR3 region is CASSQGYSSPLHF. The DNA for the CDR3 is TGTGCCAGCAGCCAGGGGTATTCTTCACCCCTCCACTTT.

The DNA of the CDR3 is TGTGCCAGCAGTTTAGGCGGGAGCCACCCCTACGAGCAGTACTTC. Translating gives CASSLGGSHPYEQYF. V and J are TRBV28 and TRBJ2-7; 7 nucleotides align to TRBD2. Looked up from germline, CDR1 is MDHEN and CDR2 is SYDVKM. This CDR3 region has 15 residues. J lost 2 bases, V lost 2 bases, and 6 bases had no gene match.

J is TRBJ1-2 and V is TRBV30; no firm D call. The CDR3 extends over 12 amino acids. V lost 0 bases and J lost 6, with 8 bases in between. Germline V gives CDR1 GTSNPN, CDR2 SVGIG (reference sequence). The chain's CDR3 is CAWSVTDHGYTF. CDR3 nucleotides: TGTGCCTGGAGTGTAACGGACCATGGCTACACCTTC.

The genes are TRBV6-2 or TRBV6-3 and TRBJ2-7, with 9 nucleotides matching TRBD2. J gave up 4 bases and V 2 bases, and 3 bases lay outside the gene matches. Germline values: CDR1 MNHEY, CDR2 SVGEGT. This CDR3 has 14 residues. The CDR3 nucleotides are TGTGCCAGCAGTTACGTTAGCGGGAGATACGAGCAGTACTTC. It translates to CASSYVSGRYEQYF.

The chain has TRBV5-6 and TRBJ2-5, with a weak D call TRBD2 (6 bases). The CDR3 consists of 12 residues. Germline V gene sequence: CDR1 SGHDT, CDR2 YYEEEE. V was cut by 5 bases and J by 4 bases, with 9 bases left in between. The CDR3 DNA sequence: TGTGCCAGCAGAAGGCGGGGAGAGACCCAGTACTTC. Its translation is CASRRRGETQYF.

The CDR3: CASSSQGSGGNTIYF. The CDR3 DNA reads TGTGCCAGCAGTTCACAGGGTTCGGGAGGAAACACCATATATTTT. The J gene is TRBJ1-3, the V gene TRBV6-5; the D gene is possibly TRBD1 (6 bases). The germline V gene has CDR1 MNHEY and CDR2 SVGAGI. This CDR3 comprises 15 residues. The V end was cut by 4 bases, the J end by 4 bases, with 14 bases between.

The rearrangement links TRBV6-6 to TRBJ1-6; no definite D call. The CDR3 spans 16 residues. CDR1 MNHNY and CDR2 SVGAGI come from the germline V gene (reference sequence). Trimming cost V 7 bases and J 5 bases, with 18 bases left between them. The CDR3 region is CASTQRARRNNSPLHF. For the CDR3, the DNA is TGTGCCAGCACCCAACGGGCGCGGAGGAATAATTCACCCCTCCACTTT.

The chain joins TRBV11-2 to TRBJ2-1; TRBD2 aligns across 9 bases. Germline CDR1 and CDR2: SGHAT and FQNNGV. After removal of 5 bases from V and 1 base from J, the junction contained 12 bases not matched to a gene. CDR3 length: 18 residues. As DNA, the CDR3 is TGTGCCAGCAGCCCCTGGCGCGGGAGGGCCCTTTCCTACAATGAGCAGTTCTTC. Translating gives CASSPWRGRALSYNEQFF.

The rearrangement uses TRBV18 and TRBJ2-7; D unclear. The CDR3 spans 12 residues. V shed 3 bases and J shed 4 bases, with 7 bases lying between them. Per the germline V gene, CDR1 is KGHSH and CDR2 is LQKENI. CDR3 sequence (DNA): TGTGCCAGCTCACCCCAACCGTACGAGCAGTACTTC. As protein: CASSPQPYEQYF.

This rearrangement joins TRBV6-2 or TRBV6-3 to TRBJ1-1; D ambiguous. Germline assignment: CDR1 MNHEY and CDR2 SVGEGT. The CDR3 is made up of 13 amino acids. Trimming removed 2 bases at V and 1 base at J, with 5 bases between. The CDR3 reads CASSYKENTEAFF. As DNA, the CDR3 is TGTGCCAGCAGTTACAAGGAGAACACTGAAGCTTTCTTT.

V usage is TRBV20-1 and J usage is TRBJ2-7, with D unclear. The ends were cut back, 5 bases at V and 3 bases at J, with 5 bases in the middle. This CDR3 is 10 amino acids long. Germline CDR1 and CDR2: DFQATT and SNEGSKA (reference sequence). The CDR3 spells CSADNYEQYF. CDR3 sequence (DNA): TGCAGTGCTGACAACTACGAGCAGTACTTC.

The chain employs TRBV3-1 (or the pseudogene TRBV3-2) and TRBJ2-1, with 8 nucleotides matching TRBD2. This CDR3 comprises 16 residues. J was trimmed by 2 bases and V by 6 bases; bases with no gene match: 9. The V gene's germline CDR1 is LGHDT and CDR2 YNNKEL (reference sequence). CDR3 amino acids: CASSPAGTRAYNEQFF. The CDR3 DNA follows: TGTGCCAGCAGTCCTGCCGGGACTAGGGCCTACAATGAGCAGTTCTTC.

V is TRBV29-1 and J is TRBJ1-3; D unclear. Germline CDR1 and CDR2: SQVTM and ANQGSEA. The CDR3 covers 11 residues. V lost 6 bases and J lost 4, with 7 bases in between. As DNA, the CDR3 is TGCAGCGTCCTCTTCGGAAACACCATATATTTT. Translated: CSVLFGNTIYF.

DNA for the CDR3: TGTGCCAGCAGTTTCCGACAGGGGTTGAACACTGAAGCTTTCTTT. Translated: CASSFRQGLNTEAFF. V gene TRBV27 combines with J gene TRBJ1-1, with TRBD1 matching over 8 bases. Germline values: CDR1 MNHEY, CDR2 SMNVEV (reference sequence). The CDR3 is 15 amino acids. The V and J ends lost 3 bases and 0 bases, in that order; junction bases with no gene match: 3.

This sequence joins TRBV6-6 and TRBJ2-1, with a weak D call TRBD1 (6 bases). The germline CDR1 and CDR2 sequences are MNHNY and SVGAGI (reference sequence). This CDR3 contains 13 residues. V was trimmed by 0 bases and J by 6 bases, leaving 6 bases between them. In DNA, the CDR3 is TGTGCCAGCAGTTACTCGACAGGCAATGAGCAGTTCTTC. Residues: CASSYSTGNEQFF.

The chain has TRBV28 and TRBJ1-4; no firm D call. Germline CDR1 MDHEN, CDR2 SYDVKM. V shed 5 bases and J shed 10 bases, with 11 bases lying between them. The CDR3 loop spans 12 amino acids. CDR3 loop: CASSPSGGKLFF. CDR3 bases: TGTGCCAGCAGTCCCTCCGGCGGAAAACTGTTTTTT.

The chain joins TRBV3-1 (or the pseudogene TRBV3-2) to TRBJ2-2; 8 bases line up with TRBD1. The length of the CDR3 is 16 residues. Germline-derived CDR1 and CDR2 are LGHDT and YNNKEL (reference sequence). The V gene end was trimmed by 6 bases and the J gene end by 1 base; junction bases not matched to a gene: 7. The CDR3 sequence: CASRLTGTGNTGELFF. In nucleotides, the CDR3 is TGTGCCAGCAGACTAACCGGGACAGGGAACACCGGGGAGCTGTTTTTT.

The chain carries TRBV6-2 or TRBV6-3 and TRBJ2-3, with D unresolved. The CDR3 loop spans 15 amino acids. Trimming shortened V by 6 bases and J by 0 bases, and 13 bases separated the two germline ends. Germline values: CDR1 MNHEY, CDR2 SVGEGT. The CDR3 sequence: CASSPRGVSTDTQYF. CDR3 in DNA: TGTGCCAGCAGCCCAAGAGGAGTAAGCACAGATACGCAGTATTTT.